The T cell receptor (beta chain) described here comes from a study of T-cell memory formation after mild COVID-19. Overall study: TCR clusters mostly belonged to single donors. Broader study findings: The second-wave clones peaking on day 37 were not confirmed as SARS-CoV-2-specific. Pre-infection memory already had some responding clones, implying cross-reactive memory joined.

In TCRdb, the 5' RACE reads were re-called with MiXCR into one record per CDR3 protein. The table has 250,000 or so distinct CDR3 sequences, about a sixth seen once. The CDR3 has 15 amino acids. V shed 1 base and J 0 bases; nucleotides not matched to a gene: 4. Germline V lookup: CDR1 SGHKS, CDR2 YYEKEE (reference sequence). Remarks on this clonotype: Its antigen remains unknown.

The chain is built from TRBV5-5 and TRBJ2-7, with 7 bases matching TRBD2. What was sequenced was PBMCs or a T cell subset sorted from them (not recorded which). The clonotype was recovered from a man aged 18-30 years who had mild COVID-19 (a few samples of this study predate the infection). Cell type and time point are not known. DNA for the CDR3: TGTGCCAGCAGCTTGTCGCGGGGGAGCTCCTACGAGCAGTACTTC. This translates into CASSLSRGSSYEQYF.